This TCR beta chain was recorded in a study of Graves' ophthalmopathy and Graves' hyperthyroidism. RNA transcripts yielded amplified TCR beta CDR3 regions. The library came from an HTBI-primed first-round RT-PCR and a second-round multiplex PCR. One entry per CDR3 protein results from TCRdb running MiXCR on the multiplex PCR reads. The table has 350,000 or so distinct CDR3 sequences, under 20% seen once. The CDR3 length is 17 residues. The V gene's germline CDR1 is LGHNA and CDR2 YSLEER. Trimming took 0 bases from V and 1 from J, leaving 15 bases between them. Whole-study results and caveats: Most clonotypes expanded in thyroid above 0.001 frequency were present in blood too.

This clonotype was seen repeatedly, ten times or more. Its antigen is as yet unknown. The chain uses TRBV4-3 and TRBJ1-1; D unresolved. This TCR came from an adult man with Graves' ophthalmopathy. Sequenced material: peripheral blood. The CDR3 nucleotides read TGCGCCAGCAGCCAAGAACACAGCCCTAAAAAGAACACTGAAGCTTTCTTT. Protein product: CASSQEHSPKKNTEAFF.